Below, 5 T cell receptor beta chains from the same sample are listed, as sequenced in a study of blood T cell repertoires in COVID-19. Repertoires were generated with immunoSEQ multiplex PCR, while TCRdb's copy carries only in-frame clones and drops some. The table lists 350,000 or so clones, almost 90% of them singletons. Sequenced input: peripheral blood. The origin of the receptors is a man between 18 and 35 years old with active or convalescent COVID-19.

The genes are TRBV19 and TRBJ2-1; tentative D call: TRBD2 (6 bases). Germline CDR1 LNHDA, CDR2 SQIVND (reference sequence). V dropped 7 bases and J dropped 4 bases, with 17 bases sitting between them. The length of the CDR3 is 15 residues. CDR3 region: CASTPRAGRYNEQFF. The CDR3 DNA is TGTGCCAGTACCCCGAGGGCGGGGCGATACAATGAGCAGTTCTTC.

The rearrangement joins TRBV10-1 to TRBJ1-6; 10 positions match TRBD1. CDR3 size: 14 residues. From germline, CDR1 is WNHNN and CDR2 SYGVQD (reference sequence). The V and J ends lost 5 bases and 10 bases, in that order; junction bases with no gene match: 5. In DNA form, the CDR3 reads TGCGCCAGCAGTTGGGACAGGGGAATCTCACCCCTCCACTTT. Amino acid sequence: CASSWDRGISPLHF.

This chain uses TRBV5-5 with TRBJ2-1; maybe TRBD1 (6 bases). The V gene lost 0 bases and the J gene lost 1 base, with 8 bases spanning the gap. The germline gives CDR1 SGHKS, CDR2 YYEKEE (reference sequence). This CDR3 region has 15 residues. The CDR3: CASSLEQGSYNEQFF. DNA of the CDR3: TGTGCCAGCAGCTTGGAACAGGGTTCCTACAATGAGCAGTTCTTC.

This clone was picked up a small number of times. The rearrangement joins TRBV7-9 to TRBJ1-2; D is perhaps TRBD1 (6 bases). Germline V gene sequence: CDR1 SEHNR, CDR2 FQNEAQ (reference sequence). This CDR3 has 14 amino acids. Trimming cost V 4 bases and J 4 bases, with 13 bases left between them. CDR3 region: CASSSSGGAYGYTF. CDR3 nucleotides: TGTGCCAGCAGCTCCTCTGGGGGGGCCTATGGCTACACCTTC.

This clone is a singleton in its sample. The rearrangement uses TRBV9 and TRBJ1-3; tentative D call: TRBD1 (6 bases). The CDR3 consists of 15 residues. Looked up from germline, CDR1 is SGDLS and CDR2 is YYNGEE. V shed 4 bases and J shed 0 bases, with 11 bases lying between them. The CDR3 here is CASSWDTSSGNTIYF. CDR3 nucleotides: TGTGCCAGCAGCTGGGACACAAGCTCTGGAAACACCATATATTTT.